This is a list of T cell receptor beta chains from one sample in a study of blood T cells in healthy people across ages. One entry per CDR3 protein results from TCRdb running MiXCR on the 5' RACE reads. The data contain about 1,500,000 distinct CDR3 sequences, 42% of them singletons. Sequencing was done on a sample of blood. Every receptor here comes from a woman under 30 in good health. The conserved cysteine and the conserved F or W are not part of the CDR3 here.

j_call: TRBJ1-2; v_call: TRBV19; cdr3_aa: ASSISQGNYGYT
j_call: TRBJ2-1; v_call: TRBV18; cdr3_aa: ASSPPDSGGYNEQF
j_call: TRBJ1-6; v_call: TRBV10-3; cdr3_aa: AINPTANSPLH
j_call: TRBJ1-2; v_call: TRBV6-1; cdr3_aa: ASTYLAGDYGYT
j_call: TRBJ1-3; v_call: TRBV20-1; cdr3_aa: SASQGWGAVADTIY
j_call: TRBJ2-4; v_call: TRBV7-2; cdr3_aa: ASSPLGGRGEQY
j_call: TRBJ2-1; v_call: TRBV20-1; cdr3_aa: SARWPEHNEQF
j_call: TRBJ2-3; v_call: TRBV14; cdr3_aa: ASSHVAAGDRDTQY
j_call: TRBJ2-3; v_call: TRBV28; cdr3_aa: ASSPSGSFTDTQY
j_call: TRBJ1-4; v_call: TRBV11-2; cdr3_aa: ASITLGGLDEKLF
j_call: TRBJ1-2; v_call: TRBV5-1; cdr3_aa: ASSLQGTGGSGRIYGYT
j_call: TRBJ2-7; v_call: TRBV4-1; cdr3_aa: ASSQDKTSGTYNEQY
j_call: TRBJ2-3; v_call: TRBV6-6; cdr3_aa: ASSSGPLGTQY
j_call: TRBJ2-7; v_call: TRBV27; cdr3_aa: ASNTPGQGVLGEQY
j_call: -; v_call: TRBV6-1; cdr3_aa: ASTRAGLSYNEQY
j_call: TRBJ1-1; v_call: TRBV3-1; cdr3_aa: ASSSAGTVEAF
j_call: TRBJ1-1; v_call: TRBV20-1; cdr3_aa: SASWTGANTEAF
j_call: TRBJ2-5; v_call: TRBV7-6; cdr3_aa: ASSLYDSPLY
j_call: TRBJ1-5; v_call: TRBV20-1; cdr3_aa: SARAGGGNQPQH
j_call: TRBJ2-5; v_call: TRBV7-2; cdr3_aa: ASSFRTGGPETQY
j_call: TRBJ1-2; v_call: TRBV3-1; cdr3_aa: ASSRTGQGHGYT
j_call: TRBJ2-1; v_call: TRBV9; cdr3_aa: ASRASGGLGNEQF
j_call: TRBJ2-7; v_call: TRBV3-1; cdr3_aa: ASSPLGGGINEQY
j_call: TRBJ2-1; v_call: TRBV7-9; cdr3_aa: ASSLDRAGSEQF
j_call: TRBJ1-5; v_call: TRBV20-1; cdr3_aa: SARRQGEYSNQPQH
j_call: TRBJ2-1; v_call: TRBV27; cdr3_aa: ASSLSTGSYNEQF
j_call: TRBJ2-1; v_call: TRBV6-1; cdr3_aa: ASIPSGAGESYNEQF
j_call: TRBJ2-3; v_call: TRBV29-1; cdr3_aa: SVDHSGRSPDTQY
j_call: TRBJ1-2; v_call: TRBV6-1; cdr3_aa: ASSEGPDSSYGYT
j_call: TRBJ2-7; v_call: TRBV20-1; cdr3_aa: SARGLYEQY
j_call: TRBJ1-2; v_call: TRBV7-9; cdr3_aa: ASSSTGSYGYT
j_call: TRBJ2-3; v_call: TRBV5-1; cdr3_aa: ASSILLAGGTDTQY
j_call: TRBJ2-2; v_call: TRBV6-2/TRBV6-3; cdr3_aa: ASEERGGPTGELF
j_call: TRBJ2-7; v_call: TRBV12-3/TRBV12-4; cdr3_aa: ASSFDPPTSYEQY
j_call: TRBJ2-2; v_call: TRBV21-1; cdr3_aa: ASGNGGGANTGELF
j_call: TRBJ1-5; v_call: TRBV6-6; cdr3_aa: ASRQGPNQPQH
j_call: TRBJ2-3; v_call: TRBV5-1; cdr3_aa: ASNRDYPGGDTQY
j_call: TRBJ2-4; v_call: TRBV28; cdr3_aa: ASRGGLAKNIQY
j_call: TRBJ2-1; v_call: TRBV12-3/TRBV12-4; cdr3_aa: ASSFGTPTYNEQF
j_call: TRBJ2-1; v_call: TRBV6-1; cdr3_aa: ASSPSVSPGSNNEQF
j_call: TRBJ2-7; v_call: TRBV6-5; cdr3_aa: ASSYSAVARTYEQY
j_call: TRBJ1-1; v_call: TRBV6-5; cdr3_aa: ASSYDRWNTEAF
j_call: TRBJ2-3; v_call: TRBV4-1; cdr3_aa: ASSPIDGRARYTDTQY
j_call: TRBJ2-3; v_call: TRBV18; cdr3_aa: ASSPLTAGTSTDTQY
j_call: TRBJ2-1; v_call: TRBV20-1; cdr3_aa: SAFPGTSGRMNEQF
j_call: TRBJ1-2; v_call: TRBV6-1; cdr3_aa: ASMGSENYGYT
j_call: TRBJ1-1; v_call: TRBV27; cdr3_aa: ASSLSVLGAAF
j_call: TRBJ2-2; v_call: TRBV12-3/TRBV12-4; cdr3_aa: ASSLGGSATGELF
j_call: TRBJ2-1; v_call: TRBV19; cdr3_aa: ASSIDLRRGVFDNEQF
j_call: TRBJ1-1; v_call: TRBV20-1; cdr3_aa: SARLRDTEAF
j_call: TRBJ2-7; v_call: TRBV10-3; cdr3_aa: AISDGGSSDEQY
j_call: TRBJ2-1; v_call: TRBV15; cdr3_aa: ATSRDPAGAYNEQF
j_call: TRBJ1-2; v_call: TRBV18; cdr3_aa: ASSTDRPYYGYT
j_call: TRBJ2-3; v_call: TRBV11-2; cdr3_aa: ASSLETGITDTQY
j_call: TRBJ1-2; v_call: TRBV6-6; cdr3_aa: ASTNLQGAGYGYT